This passage covers 32 T cell receptor beta chains from one sample sequenced in a study of shared clonotypes between healthy human individuals. Only in-frame clones appear in the TCRdb table, and some are missing; sequencing was by immunoSEQ multiplex PCR. The sample shows about 2.1 million clones, 80% to 95% of them seen only once. In the naive CD8 group, cells lacked CD45RO and were positively selected for CCR7, so terminally differentiated effector memory CD45RA+ cells were left out. The sequenced sample consisted of naive CD8+ T cells from PBMCs. The receptors come from a man younger than 35 in good health. Some clones in this sample may be carry-over from other donors' samples.

The V gene is TRBV29-1, the J gene TRBJ2-4, with 10 positions matching TRBD1. The CDR3 runs 13 residues. The J segment lost 9 bases and the V segment lost 7 bases, leaving 9 bases of the junction unmatched. Germline V lookup: CDR1 SQVTM, CDR2 ANQGSEA. The CDR3 reads CSAEDRGASIQYF. In DNA, the CDR3 is TGCAGCGCTGAGGACAGGGGGGCGTCCATTCAGTACTTC.

This clone appeared a few times. The chain has TRBV28 and TRBJ1-5; D gene ambiguous. Germline CDR1 is MDHEN and CDR2 is SYDVKM. V lost 7 bases and J lost 7, with 11 bases in between. CDR3 length: 12 amino acids. The CDR3 is CASTPGRQPQHF. The DNA of the CDR3 is TGTGCCAGCACCCCTGGAAGGCAGCCCCAGCATTTT.

CDR3 amino acids: CASETGFWYGYTF. The CDR3 region has the DNA TGTGCCAGCGAGACAGGGTTCTGGTATGGCTACACCTTC. The gene calls are TRBV6-1 and TRBJ1-2, with TRBD1 identical over 7 bases. Germline V lookup: CDR1 MNHNS, CDR2 SASEGT. With 8 bases clipped from V and 5 bases from J, the junction kept 8 bases outside the gene matches. This CDR3 region has 13 residues.

The rearrangement links TRBV27 to TRBJ2-5; a weak D match, TRBD2 (5 bases). Between the trimmed V and J ends, which lost 5 bases and 5 bases, there was a span of 12 bases. CDR3 length equals 13 residues. Germline V CDR1 and CDR2: MNHEY, SMNVEV (reference sequence). In nucleotides, the CDR3 is TGTGCCAGCAGTCCTACTAGTTGGGAGACCCAGTACTTC. Amino acids: CASSPTSWETQYF.

The CDR3 here is CASSLSAGVNYGYTF. In DNA, the CDR3 is TGTGCCAGCAGTTTATCGGCAGGGGTCAACTATGGCTACACCTTC. V usage is TRBV27 and J usage is TRBJ1-2, with D possibly matching TRBD1 (6 bases). Trimming cost V 0 bases and J 2 bases, with 10 bases left between them. The germline gives CDR1 MNHEY, CDR2 SMNVEV (reference sequence). This CDR3 comprises 15 residues.

V gene TRBV13 combines with J gene TRBJ2-7; D uncertain. Trimming stripped 2 bases from V and 0 bases from J, with 8 bases between. The CDR3 is made up of 14 amino acids. Germline-derived CDR1 and CDR2 are PRHDT and FYEKMQ (reference sequence). CDR3 residues: CASSLRDFSYEQYF. DNA of the CDR3: TGTGCCAGCAGCTTACGAGACTTCTCCTACGAGCAGTACTTC.

The chain joins TRBV6-5 to TRBJ2-7; 7 nucleotides match TRBD1. The CDR3 consists of 16 residues. The germline gives CDR1 MNHEY, CDR2 SVGAGI. V dropped 0 bases and J dropped 3; count of bases not matched to a gene: 8. CDR3 region: CASSYSRTGTFYEQYF. The CDR3 DNA reads as TGTGCCAGCAGTTACTCTCGGACAGGTACCTTCTACGAGCAGTACTTC.

J is TRBJ2-3 and V is TRBV5-1; TRBD2 might be the D (5 bases). V lost 5 bases and J lost 0, with 13 bases in between. This CDR3 region has 15 residues. CDR1 is SGHRS and CDR2 is YFSETQ in the germline V gene. The CDR3 DNA follows: TGCGCCAGCAGACACGGGGAAGCTAGCACAGATACGCAGTATTTT. It is translated as CASRHGEASTDTQYF.

The J gene is TRBJ2-1, the V gene TRBV27; the match to TRBD2 covers 11 bases. The junction had 14 bases not matched to a gene; V was cut back by 4 bases and J by 6 bases. This CDR3 is built from 18 residues. Per the germline V gene, CDR1 is MNHEY and CDR2 is SMNVEV (reference sequence). CDR3 loop: CASSSPYVLAGVSNEQFF. For the CDR3, the DNA is TGTGCCAGCAGTTCACCATACGTACTAGCGGGAGTTTCCAATGAGCAGTTCTTC.

This clone showed up just once. This chain uses TRBV4-3 with TRBJ1-1; D uncertain. The CDR3 loop spans 15 amino acids. The V end was cut by 0 bases, the J end by 6 bases, with 14 bases between. The germline gives CDR1 LGHNA, CDR2 YSLEER. The CDR3: CASSQDAGRPSEAFF. Here the CDR3 DNA reads TGCGCCAGCAGCCAAGATGCAGGCAGGCCTTCTGAAGCTTTCTTT.

The chain couples TRBV25-1 to TRBJ2-1; D possibly corresponds to TRBD1 (5 bases). Trimming cost V 10 bases and J 2 bases, with 15 bases left between them. CDR1 is MGHDK and CDR2 is SYGVNS in the germline V gene. The CDR3 totals 14 residues. Here the CDR3 reads CATSVGRTYNEQFF. The CDR3 bases are TGTGCCACCTCGGTGGGGCGGACCTACAATGAGCAGTTCTTC.

Comment on this clone: The same CDR3 is also encoded by other DNA sequences in this sample. V usage is TRBV19 and J usage is TRBJ1-1; no definite D call. CDR3 length: 12 residues. From germline, CDR1 is LNHDA and CDR2 SQIVND (reference sequence). The V and J ends lost 1 base and 4 bases respectively, with 4 bases between them. This chain's CDR3 is CASSIGATEAFF. CDR3 coding DNA: TGTGCCAGTAGTATAGGGGCCACTGAAGCTTTCTTT.

The chain employs TRBV7-9 and TRBJ1-5, with unresolved D. Germline CDR1 is SEHNR and CDR2 is FQNEAQ (reference sequence). This CDR3 has 11 amino acids. Trimming stripped 5 bases from V and 7 bases from J, with 6 bases between. The CDR3 reads CASSRLQPQHF. As DNA, the CDR3 is TGTGCCAGCAGCCGGCTACAGCCCCAGCATTTT.

The chain joins TRBV5-1 to TRBJ2-5; D call uncertain. In germline, CDR1 is SGHRS, CDR2 YFSETQ. The CDR3 length is 14 residues. Between the trimmed V and J ends, which lost 4 bases and 0 bases, there was a span of 10 bases. In DNA form, the CDR3 reads TGCGCCAGCAGCAGACGGCAGTACCAAGAGACCCAGTACTTC. Residues: CASSRRQYQETQYF.

This sequence joins TRBV15 and TRBJ1-2; 8 bases are a match to TRBD1. V shed 0 bases, J shed 4 bases, and the junction held 10 bases outside the gene matches. Germline V gene lookup returns CDR1 LNHNV and CDR2 YYDKDF (reference sequence). The CDR3 contains 17 residues. In DNA form, the CDR3 reads TGTGCCACCAGCAGAGATCGGGCAGGGGGCCCTATCTATGGCTACACCTTC. Protein: CATSRDRAGGPIYGYTF. Full variable domain (missing parts from reference TRBV15 and TRBJ1-2): DAMVIQNPRYQVTQFGKPVTLSCSQTLNHNVMYWYQQKSSQAPKLLFHYYDKDFNNEADTPDNFQSRRPNTSFCFLDIRSPGLGDTAMYLCATSRDRAGGPIYGYTFGSGTRLTVV.

The genes are TRBV9 and TRBJ1-1; possible D gene TRBD1, 5 bases. Germline CDR1 is SGDLS and CDR2 is YYNGEE. The CDR3 runs to 14 residues. V shed 0 bases and J shed 6 bases, with 12 bases lying between them. The CDR3 region has the DNA TGTGCCAGCAGCGTAGGAAACCGGGGGGCTGAAGCTTTCTTT. Amino acid sequence: CASSVGNRGAEAFF. Complete variable domain (other parts from reference TRBV9 and TRBJ1-1): DSGVTQTPKHLITATGQRVTLRCSPRSGDLSVYWYQQSLDQGLQFLIQYYNGEERAKGNILERFSAQQFPDLHSELNLSSLELGDSALYFCASSVGNRGAEAFFGQGTRLTVV.

On this clone itself: At the DNA level, this CDR3 is encoded by other sequences in the same sample as well. The chain links TRBV7-6 to TRBJ1-3; D gene unclear. CDR3 size: 14 residues. Germline assignment: CDR1 SGHVS and CDR2 FNYEAQ. V lost 6 bases, J lost 4 bases, and 13 bases lay in between. The CDR3 spells CASSLRGAGNTIYF. In nucleotides, the CDR3 is TGTGCCAGCAGTCTACGGGGAGCAGGAAACACCATATATTTT.

Notes on this clone: The sample carries other DNA sequences with the same CDR3. V usage is TRBV7-7 and J usage is TRBJ2-3; D is unclear. Germline CDR1 SSHAT, CDR2 FNYEAQ (reference sequence). Trimming took 5 bases from V and 1 from J, leaving 10 bases between them. The CDR3 runs to 14 residues. The CDR3 DNA reads TGTGCCAGCAGCCTAGGGTTGGGCACAGATACGCAGTATTTT. Translating gives CASSLGLGTDTQYF.

Note on this clone: The same CDR3 can be traced to other DNA sequences in this sample. The chain recombines TRBV5-1 with TRBJ2-7; tentative D call: TRBD2 (6 bases). V lost 0 bases to trimming and J lost 2 bases, with 9 bases between them. There are 14 residues in the CDR3. Per germline, CDR1 SGHRS and CDR2 YFSETQ. CDR3 in amino acids: CASSLARGTYEQYF. CDR3 DNA sequence: TGCGCCAGCAGCTTGGCTCGGGGGACCTACGAGCAGTACTTC.

This chain links TRBV6-7 with TRBJ2-1; perhaps TRBD1 as D (6 bases). TRBV6-7 belongs to the ORF category, with a function that is uncertain. The CDR3 totals 17 residues. Between the trimmed V and J ends, which lost 0 bases and 5 bases, there was a span of 17 bases. The CDR3 bases are TGTGCCAGCAGTTACTCGAGGGCGACAGGAGAGAACAATGAGCAGTTCTTC. Amino acids: CASSYSRATGENNEQFF.

This clone showed up just once. V usage is TRBV4-3 and J usage is TRBJ2-7; TRBD2 matches at 8 bases. The junction had 9 bases not matched to a gene; V was cut back by 0 bases and J by 2 bases. The CDR3 is made up of 17 amino acids. Germline CDR1 and CDR2: LGHNA and YSLEER. This CDR3 is CASSQEAGRGETYEQYF. The CDR3 DNA is TGCGCCAGCAGCCAAGAGGCGGGGCGGGGGGAAACCTACGAGCAGTACTTC.

This clone was seen once. The chain employs TRBV15 and TRBJ1-4; D possibly corresponds to TRBD1 (6 bases). The CDR3 runs 17 residues. The germline V gene has CDR1 LNHNV and CDR2 YYDKDF (reference sequence). The germline V and J ends were trimmed by 1 base and 5 bases, with 17 bases remaining between them. CDR3 nucleotide sequence: TGTGCCACCAGCAGAGCCCCTTGGACAGCCCCAAATGAAAAACTGTTTTTT. This translates into CATSRAPWTAPNEKLFF.

The table lists this clone with a count of one. The gene calls are TRBV7-8 and TRBJ2-3; 10 nucleotides align to TRBD2. After removal of 3 bases from V and 3 bases from J, the junction contained 6 bases not matched to a gene. Germline V gene data show CDR1 as SGHVS and CDR2 as FQNEAQ. CDR3 length equals 16 residues. The DNA for the CDR3 is TGTGCCAGCAGCTTCCTCGGACTAGCGGCGACAGATACGCAGTATTTT. It translates to CASSFLGLAATDTQYF.

This rearrangement joins TRBV27 to TRBJ1-5, with 8 bases lining up with TRBD1. Germline CDR1 MNHEY, CDR2 SMNVEV (reference sequence). J gave up 0 bases and V 4 bases, and 8 bases lay outside the gene matches. CDR3 length equals 17 residues. CDR3 nucleotide sequence: TGTGCCAGCAGTTCTGGACAGGGTCTAATTAGCAATCAGCCCCAGCATTTT. This gives the protein CASSSGQGLISNQPQHF.

As to this clone: The same CDR3 arises from other DNA sequences in this sample as well. The chain joins TRBV28 to TRBJ2-5; 9 bases are a match to TRBD1. From germline, CDR1 is MDHEN and CDR2 SYDVKM. This CDR3 region has 14 residues. Unmatched junction bases numbered 7, after V lost 6 bases and J lost 5 bases. The CDR3 reads CASRLQGAGETQYF. CDR3 in DNA: TGTGCCAGCAGACTACAGGGGGCTGGGGAGACCCAGTACTTC.

This rearrangement joins TRBV7-8 to TRBJ2-1; D is unresolved. CDR1 SGHVS and CDR2 FQNEAQ come from the germline V gene. The CDR3 has 14 residues. V was clipped by 6 bases and J by 7 bases, with 16 bases between them. CDR3 coding DNA: TGTGCCAGCAGGCCCTATGAGGCCGGTAATGAGCAGTTCTTC. Translation gives CASRPYEAGNEQFF. Drawing the rest from reference TRBV7-8 and TRBJ2-1, the complete variable domain is GAGVSQSPRYKVAKRGQDVALRCDPISGHVSLFWYQQALGQGPEFLTYFQNEAQLDKSGLPSDRFFAERPEGSVSTLKIQRTQQEDSAVYLCASRPYEAGNEQFFGPGTRLTVL.

The genes are TRBV4-3 and TRBJ2-1, with 11 positions matching TRBD2. This CDR3 is built from 17 residues. Looked up from germline, CDR1 is LGHNA and CDR2 is YSLEER. The ends lost 0 bases at V and 7 bases at J; junction bases unmatched: 8. The CDR3, as DNA: TGCGCCAGCAGCCAAGATCAGGGACTAGCGGCTCTTAATGAGCAGTTCTTC. This sequence encodes CASSQDQGLAALNEQFF.

The chain carries TRBV27 and TRBJ2-5, with 15 bases aligning to TRBD2. The CDR3 runs to 17 residues. CDR1 is MNHEY, CDR2 SMNVEV, per germline (reference sequence). V trimming: 5 bases; J trimming: 5 bases; junction bases outside the gene matches: 9. CDR3 loop: CASSGGGLAGGRETQYF. The CDR3 DNA reads TGTGCCAGCAGTGGGGGTGGACTAGCGGGAGGGAGGGAGACCCAGTACTTC.

The chain has TRBV9 and TRBJ2-1, with no clear D. Trimming shortened V by 5 bases and J by 5 bases, and 14 bases separated the two germline ends. CDR3 size: 14 residues. From germline, CDR1 is SGDLS and CDR2 YYNGEE. The CDR3, as DNA: TGTGCCAGCAGGCCACGGGCCGACGACAATGAGCAGTTCTTC. Protein sequence: CASRPRADDNEQFF. The full variable domain, completed using reference TRBV9 and TRBJ2-1, is DSGVTQTPKHLITATGQRVTLRCSPRSGDLSVYWYQQSLDQGLQFLIQYYNGEERAKGNILERFSAQQFPDLHSELNLSSLELGDSALYFCASRPRADDNEQFFGPGTRLTVL.

The chain carries TRBV19 and TRBJ2-7; no clear D. Trimming removed 5 bases at V and 1 base at J, with 9 bases between. This CDR3 region has 13 residues. CDR1 and CDR2 from the germline V gene are LNHDA and SQIVND (reference sequence). The CDR3 nucleotides are TGTGCCAGTAGTCTGACACGATCCTACGAGCAGTACTTC. Amino acids: CASSLTRSYEQYF.

This rearrangement joins TRBV27 to TRBJ2-7; D not certain. CDR3 length: 9 residues. Trimming left V 5 bases short and J 7 bases short, with 3 bases between. The germline CDR1 and CDR2 sequences are MNHEY and SMNVEV (reference sequence). The CDR3 reads CASSGEQYF. CDR3 sequence (DNA): TGTGCCAGCAGTGGGGAGCAGTACTTC.

The chain joins TRBV28 to TRBJ1-2; 7 nucleotides agree with TRBD1. The CDR3 contains 14 residues. V was pared by 5 bases and J by 5 bases, with 8 bases of the junction left unmatched. Germline values: CDR1 MDHEN, CDR2 SYDVKM. In nucleotides, the CDR3 is TGTGCCAGCAGTATCCGGGACAGCAATTATGGCTACACCTTC. Translation: CASSIRDSNYGYTF.